A selection of T cell receptor beta chains follows, all from one sample in a study of early T cells in non-severe SARS-CoV-2 infection. TCRdb re-analysed the 5' RACE reads in MiXCR, keeping a single row per CDR3 protein. The table records some 30,000 distinct CDR3 sequences, about 3.8% of them present only once. The sequenced sample was whole blood. These receptors all stem from an adult who was a healthcare worker with PCR-confirmed SARS-CoV-2 infection or an uninfected control (not recorded which). Each CDR3 is given with its conserved first and last residue. Each record gives: clone size, V gene, D gene, CDR3 protein. The D gene is left open where the match is weak. The size entry is marked missing in some rows and otherwise reads once, few, many or a size class.

clone_size: few
v_call: TRBV11-2
d_call: -
cdr3_aa: CASSLGEEAEAFF

clone_size: -
v_call: TRBV7-8
d_call: -
cdr3_aa: CASTQWAFTINTGELFF

clone_size: many
v_call: TRBV20-1
d_call: -
cdr3_aa: CSASGGRKNTEAFF

clone_size: -
v_call: TRBV27
d_call: -
cdr3_aa: CASSFWATGLNTEAFF

clone_size: many
v_call: TRBV2
d_call: TRBD2
cdr3_aa: CASSGLAGAEQYF

clone_size: many
v_call: TRBV5-1
d_call: -
cdr3_aa: CASSLVGDQPQHF

clone_size: many
v_call: TRBV3-1
d_call: -
cdr3_aa: CASSFLYWGDRGVTDYGYTF

clone_size: many
v_call: TRBV11-2
d_call: TRBD2
cdr3_aa: CASSPGTSGYTQYF

clone_size: many
v_call: TRBV10-3
d_call: TRBD2
cdr3_aa: CASKQQGLEGYEQYF

clone_size: -
v_call: TRBV2
d_call: -
cdr3_aa: CASSERQGEFQPQHF

clone_size: many
v_call: TRBV7-3
d_call: TRBD2
cdr3_aa: CASSPRDGERGLYEQYF

clone_size: many
v_call: TRBV5-1
d_call: TRBD2
cdr3_aa: CASRGTSGASQETQYF

clone_size: many
v_call: TRBV5-1
d_call: -
cdr3_aa: CASSPAARGVSDTQYF

clone_size: many
v_call: TRBV3-1
d_call: -
cdr3_aa: CASSQRQQRTDTQYF

clone_size: many
v_call: TRBV5-4
d_call: -
cdr3_aa: CASSLWAGTDTQYF

clone_size: many
v_call: TRBV4-3
d_call: -
cdr3_aa: CATLKIQPGIGANVLTF

clone_size: many
v_call: TRBV12-3/TRBV12-4
d_call: -
cdr3_aa: CASSGLRGPNSPLHF

clone_size: many
v_call: TRBV3-1
d_call: -
cdr3_aa: CASSLALRDQPQHF

clone_size: many
v_call: TRBV7-6
d_call: -
cdr3_aa: CASSQAQAHNSPLHF

clone_size: many
v_call: TRBV12-3/TRBV12-4
d_call: TRBD2
cdr3_aa: CASSLTGLAQETQYF

clone_size: many
v_call: TRBV11-2
d_call: -
cdr3_aa: CASSLEVSFNEQFF

clone_size: many
v_call: TRBV12-3/TRBV12-4
d_call: -
cdr3_aa: CASSLGSRDTQYF

clone_size: few
v_call: TRBV30
d_call: -
cdr3_aa: CAWSGRGPISSGANVLTF

clone_size: few
v_call: TRBV19
d_call: -
cdr3_aa: CASSIGPLGRGDTQYF

clone_size: many
v_call: TRBV5-1
d_call: TRBD1
cdr3_aa: CASSLTGALSTDTQYF

clone_size: many
v_call: TRBV6-6
d_call: -
cdr3_aa: CASSEPIINSPLHF

clone_size: many
v_call: TRBV7-3
d_call: -
cdr3_aa: CASSPRDTVYYGYTF

clone_size: many
v_call: TRBV5-6
d_call: -
cdr3_aa: CASSPGTVAKNIQYF

clone_size: -
v_call: TRBV28
d_call: TRBD2
cdr3_aa: CASSPYLTSGYNEQFF

clone_size: many
v_call: TRBV9
d_call: -
cdr3_aa: CASTSVGFGTGELFF

clone_size: many
v_call: TRBV7-9
d_call: -
cdr3_aa: CASSRRVSGGYEQYF

clone_size: many
v_call: TRBV5-1
d_call: TRBD1
cdr3_aa: CASSVTGQGWETQYF

clone_size: many
v_call: TRBV7-2
d_call: -
cdr3_aa: CASSWGRAEAFF

clone_size: many
v_call: TRBV18
d_call: -
cdr3_aa: CASAGSGSNQPQHF

clone_size: many
v_call: TRBV13
d_call: -
cdr3_aa: CASSVQGAGANVLTF

clone_size: many
v_call: TRBV29-1
d_call: -
cdr3_aa: CSAYTETQYF

clone_size: -
v_call: TRBV2
d_call: -
cdr3_aa: CASTIGTTSYEQYF